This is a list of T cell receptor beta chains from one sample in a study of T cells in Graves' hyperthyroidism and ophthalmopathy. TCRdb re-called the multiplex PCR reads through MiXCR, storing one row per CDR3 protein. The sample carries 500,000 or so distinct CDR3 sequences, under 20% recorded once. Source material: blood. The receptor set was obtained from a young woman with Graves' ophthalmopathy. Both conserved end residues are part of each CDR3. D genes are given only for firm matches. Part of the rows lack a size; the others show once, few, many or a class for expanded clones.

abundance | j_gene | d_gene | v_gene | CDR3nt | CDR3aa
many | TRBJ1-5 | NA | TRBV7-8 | TGTGCCAGCAGCTATAACGACAATCAGCCCCAGCATTTT | CASSYNDNQPQHF
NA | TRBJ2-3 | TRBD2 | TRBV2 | TGTGCCAGCCGTCGACTAGCGGGATATCAAGATACGCAGTATTTT | CASRRLAGYQDTQYF
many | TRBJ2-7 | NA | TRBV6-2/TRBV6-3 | TGTGCCAGCAGTTATAACAGCTACGAGCAGTACTTC | CASSYNSYEQYF
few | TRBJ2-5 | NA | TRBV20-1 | TGCAGTGCTCCGTTGGTTAGTCTAGAGACCCAGTACTTC | CSAPLVSLETQYF
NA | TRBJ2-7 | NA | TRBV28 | TGTGCCAGCAGTTTATCCAGCCAGGGAATCCGTCAATCCTACGAGCAGTACTTC | CASSLSSQGIRQSYEQYF
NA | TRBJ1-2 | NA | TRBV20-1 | TGCAGTGCTAGCGTCCGGACATACTATGGCTACACCTTC | CSASVRTYYGYTF
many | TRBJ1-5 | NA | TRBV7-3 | TGTGCCAGCAGCTTAACAGGGGAGAAGCCCCAGCATTTT | CASSLTGEKPQHF
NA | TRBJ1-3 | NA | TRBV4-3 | TGCGCCAGCAGCCAACTTGGGCTGTCTGGAAACACCATATATTTT | CASSQLGLSGNTIYF
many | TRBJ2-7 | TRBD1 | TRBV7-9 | TGTGCCAGCAGCTTACCCTCGGGACAGGGGATTAGTCAAGGCGAGCAGTACTTC | CASSLPSGQGISQGEQYF
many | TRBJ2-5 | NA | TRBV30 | TGTGCCTGGAGTGTACCGACGGGAGCCCCTCAAGAGACCCAGTACTTC | CAWSVPTGAPQETQYF
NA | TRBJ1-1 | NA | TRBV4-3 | TGCGCCAGCAGCCAAGATCGAGAGACTGAAGCTTTCTTT | CASSQDRETEAFF
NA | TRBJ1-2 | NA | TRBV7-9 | TGTGCCAGCAGCCTAAAGGAGGACAGATCATCCTATGGCTACACCTTC | CASSLKEDRSSYGYTF
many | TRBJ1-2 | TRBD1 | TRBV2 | TGTGCCACTTTGGACAGGGAAGACTATGGCTACACCTTC | CATLDREDYGYTF
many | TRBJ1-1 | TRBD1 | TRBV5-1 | TGCGCCAGCAGCCCACCGACAGGGGGAGGGACTGAAGCTTTCTTT | CASSPPTGGGTEAFF